A selection of T cell receptor beta chains follows, all from one sample in a study of CD8 T cells in ankylosing spondylitis. TCRdb used MiXCR to reprocess the 5' RACE reads, holding one entry per CDR3 protein. Of 150,000 to 250,000 distinct CDR3 sequences in the sample, about 13% were seen once. Sequencing input: blood, either unsorted or a sorted T cell fraction (not recorded which). The receptors originated from a male donor with ankylosing spondylitis or in good health (not recorded which). The CDR3 runs from the conserved cysteine through the conserved F or W. The order of the fields is clone size, D gene, J gene, V gene, CDR3 protein, CDR3 DNA. D genes are given only for firm matches. Not every row has a clone size; where given, it reads once, few, many or a size class.

abundance: .
d_gene: TRBD1
j_gene: TRBJ2-1
v_gene: TRBV12-3/TRBV12-4
CDR3aa: CASSGQGHEQFF
CDR3nt: TGTGCCAGCAGTGGACAGGGCCATGAGCAGTTCTTC

abundance: many
d_gene: .
j_gene: TRBJ2-3
v_gene: TRBV7-2
CDR3aa: CASSLVGFGRSTDTQYF
CDR3nt: TGTGCCAGCAGCTTAGTGGGGTTTGGCAGGTCCACAGATACGCAGTATTTT

abundance: many
d_gene: TRBD1
j_gene: TRBJ2-7
v_gene: TRBV4-1
CDR3aa: CASSSGSRTGDYEQYF
CDR3nt: TGCGCCAGCAGCTCGGGTAGTAGGACAGGGGACTACGAGCAGTACTTC

abundance: few
d_gene: .
j_gene: TRBJ1-2
v_gene: TRBV12-3/TRBV12-4
CDR3aa: CASSYLGVGGYTF
CDR3nt: TGTGCCAGCAGTTACCTAGGGGTTGGTGGCTACACCTTC

abundance: .
d_gene: TRBD2
j_gene: TRBJ2-7
v_gene: TRBV3-1
CDR3aa: CASSQAFSGLAENEQYF
CDR3nt: TGTGCCAGCAGCCAAGCCTTCTCGGGACTAGCGGAAAACGAGCAGTACTTC

abundance: few
d_gene: TRBD2
j_gene: TRBJ2-5
v_gene: TRBV20-1
CDR3aa: CSARSLELAGGRDIQETQYF
CDR3nt: TGCAGTGCTAGATCGCTTGAGCTAGCGGGAGGCCGGGATATACAAGAGACCCAGTACTTC

abundance: .
d_gene: .
j_gene: TRBJ2-3
v_gene: TRBV12-3/TRBV12-4
CDR3aa: CASSFALATDTQYF
CDR3nt: TGTGCCAGCAGTTTTGCCCTAGCGACAGATACGCAGTATTTT

abundance: .
d_gene: TRBD1
j_gene: TRBJ2-1
v_gene: TRBV11-2
CDR3aa: CASSHPGTAYNEQFF
CDR3nt: TGTGCCAGCAGCCACCCCGGGACAGCCTACAATGAGCAGTTCTTC

abundance: few
d_gene: TRBD1
j_gene: TRBJ1-1
v_gene: TRBV5-1
CDR3aa: CASSLTGVDTEAFF
CDR3nt: TGCGCCAGCAGCTTAACAGGGGTAGACACTGAAGCTTTCTTT

abundance: many
d_gene: .
j_gene: TRBJ2-1
v_gene: TRBV11-2
CDR3aa: CASSIIRGAYSTPYNEQFF
CDR3nt: TGTGCCAGCAGCATAATAAGGGGGGCTTACTCGACACCTTACAATGAGCAGTTCTTC

abundance: .
d_gene: .
j_gene: TRBJ1-2
v_gene: TRBV5-6
CDR3aa: CASSARGFNYGYTF
CDR3nt: TGTGCCAGCAGCGCCCGGGGTTTTAACTATGGCTACACCTTC

abundance: .
d_gene: .
j_gene: TRBJ1-4
v_gene: TRBV7-9
CDR3aa: CASSLAPGANEKLFF
CDR3nt: TGTGCCAGCAGCTTAGCGCCGGGGGCTAATGAAAAACTGTTTTTT

abundance: .
d_gene: TRBD1
j_gene: TRBJ2-7
v_gene: TRBV9
CDR3aa: CASSVDRTGGPYEQYF
CDR3nt: TGTGCCAGCAGCGTAGATCGGACAGGGGGCCCCTACGAGCAGTACTTC

abundance: .
d_gene: .
j_gene: TRBJ1-4
v_gene: TRBV5-1
CDR3aa: CASSYFPTNEKLFF
CDR3nt: TGCGCCAGCAGTTATTTCCCTACTAATGAAAAACTGTTTTTT

abundance: .
d_gene: .
j_gene: TRBJ2-3
v_gene: TRBV6-1
CDR3aa: CASGPSQGKDTDTQYF
CDR3nt: TGTGCCAGCGGACCTTCGCAGGGAAAGGACACAGATACGCAGTATTTT

abundance: few
d_gene: .
j_gene: TRBJ1-6
v_gene: TRBV29-1
CDR3aa: CSVVGVGGAESPLHF
CDR3nt: TGCAGCGTTGTGGGTGTAGGGGGGGCTGAATCACCCCTCCACTTT

abundance: many
d_gene: .
j_gene: TRBJ2-1
v_gene: TRBV7-9
CDR3aa: CASSLAPPGEQFF
CDR3nt: TGTGCCAGCAGCTTAGCCCCCCCTGGTGAGCAGTTCTTC

abundance: few
d_gene: TRBD2
j_gene: TRBJ2-1
v_gene: TRBV7-6
CDR3aa: CASSLAGGAGEQFF
CDR3nt: TGTGCCAGCAGCTTAGCGGGAGGGGCGGGTGAGCAGTTCTTC

abundance: .
d_gene: TRBD1
j_gene: TRBJ1-1
v_gene: TRBV7-9
CDR3aa: CASSGRQGMNTEAFF
CDR3nt: TGTGCCAGCAGCGGTAGACAGGGGATGAACACTGAAGCTTTCTTT

abundance: many
d_gene: .
j_gene: TRBJ1-1
v_gene: TRBV12-3/TRBV12-4
CDR3aa: CASSPGRTEAFF
CDR3nt: TGTGCCAGCAGCCCGGGGCGGACTGAAGCTTTCTTT

abundance: .
d_gene: .
j_gene: TRBJ2-3
v_gene: TRBV7-8
CDR3aa: CASSSSRLARSTDTQYF
CDR3nt: TGTGCCAGCAGCTCCTCCCGGCTAGCGCGGTCCACAGATACGCAGTATTTT

abundance: .
d_gene: .
j_gene: TRBJ2-1
v_gene: TRBV4-2
CDR3aa: CASSQDPNEQFF
CDR3nt: TGTGCCAGCAGCCAAGATCCTAATGAGCAGTTCTTC

abundance: .
d_gene: .
j_gene: TRBJ2-1
v_gene: TRBV6-1
CDR3aa: CASIMGLGYNEQFF
CDR3nt: TGTGCCAGCATCATGGGGTTGGGTTACAATGAGCAGTTCTTC

abundance: .
d_gene: TRBD1
j_gene: TRBJ2-1
v_gene: TRBV5-6
CDR3aa: CASSSGTGGVSYNEQFF
CDR3nt: TGTGCCAGCAGCTCCGGGACAGGGGGCGTCTCCTACAATGAGCAGTTCTTC

abundance: many
d_gene: TRBD1
j_gene: TRBJ1-4
v_gene: TRBV6-5
CDR3aa: CASSYSPAGDSPNEKLFF
CDR3nt: TGTGCCAGCAGTTACTCGCCCGCCGGGGACAGTCCGAATGAAAAACTGTTTTTT

abundance: .
d_gene: .
j_gene: TRBJ2-6
v_gene: TRBV7-9
CDR3aa: CASSPPNGANVLTF
CDR3nt: TGTGCCAGCAGCCCCCCAAATGGGGCCAACGTCCTGACTTTC

abundance: .
d_gene: .
j_gene: TRBJ1-6
v_gene: TRBV7-9
CDR3aa: CASSFQDSNSPLHF
CDR3nt: TGTGCCAGCAGCTTTCAAGACAGTAATTCACCCCTCCACTTT

abundance: once
d_gene: .
j_gene: TRBJ1-2
v_gene: TRBV27
CDR3aa: CASSLYGDDSVNYGYTF
CDR3nt: TGTGCCAGCAGTTTATATGGGGACGACTCCGTTAACTATGGCTACACCTTC

abundance: .
d_gene: TRBD2
j_gene: TRBJ2-1
v_gene: TRBV20-1
CDR3aa: CSARDRAGARNEQFF
CDR3nt: TGCAGTGCTAGAGATCGAGCGGGGGCGCGGAATGAGCAGTTCTTC

abundance: few
d_gene: TRBD1
j_gene: TRBJ1-1
v_gene: TRBV9
CDR3aa: CASSGQGAPNTEAFF
CDR3nt: TGTGCCAGCAGCGGACAGGGGGCCCCGAACACTGAAGCTTTCTTT

abundance: few
d_gene: TRBD2
j_gene: TRBJ2-4
v_gene: TRBV11-3
CDR3aa: CASSSRSGVAGVHIQYF
CDR3nt: TGTGCCAGCAGCTCCCGGTCCGGAGTAGCGGGGGTACACATTCAGTACTTC

abundance: few
d_gene: .
j_gene: TRBJ2-5
v_gene: TRBV12-3/TRBV12-4
CDR3aa: CASSLGVHLQETQYF
CDR3nt: TGTGCCAGCAGTTTAGGCGTACACCTCCAAGAGACCCAGTACTTC

abundance: .
d_gene: .
j_gene: TRBJ1-2
v_gene: TRBV11-3
CDR3aa: CASSLDPEGNYGYTF
CDR3nt: TGTGCCAGCAGCTTAGATCCGGAGGGAAACTATGGCTACACCTTC

abundance: .
d_gene: TRBD1
j_gene: TRBJ2-6
v_gene: TRBV7-2
CDR3aa: CASSLGPNRDRGKSSGANVLTF
CDR3nt: TGTGCCAGCAGCTTAGGCCCGAACCGGGACAGGGGGAAGAGCTCTGGGGCCAACGTCCTGACTTTC

abundance: few
d_gene: .
j_gene: TRBJ2-7
v_gene: TRBV29-1
CDR3aa: CSVEGDRTYEQYF
CDR3nt: TGCAGCGTTGAAGGTGACAGGACCTACGAGCAGTACTTC

abundance: few
d_gene: TRBD2
j_gene: TRBJ2-7
v_gene: TRBV27
CDR3aa: CASSPGTSGRAEQYF
CDR3nt: TGTGCCAGCAGTCCCGGGACTAGCGGGAGGGCCGAGCAGTACTTC

abundance: few
d_gene: .
j_gene: TRBJ1-1
v_gene: TRBV29-1
CDR3aa: CSVAGWQASTEAFF
CDR3nt: TGCAGCGTTGCCGGGTGGCAGGCGTCCACTGAAGCTTTCTTT

abundance: many
d_gene: .
j_gene: TRBJ2-5
v_gene: TRBV12-3/TRBV12-4
CDR3aa: CASSARGSGGETQYF
CDR3nt: TGTGCCAGCAGTGCTCGGGGGAGTGGGGGAGAGACCCAGTACTTC

abundance: many
d_gene: .
j_gene: TRBJ2-1
v_gene: TRBV11-2
CDR3aa: CASSLGWGPRNEQFF
CDR3nt: TGTGCCAGCAGCTTAGGGTGGGGACCTAGGAATGAGCAGTTCTTC

abundance: .
d_gene: .
j_gene: TRBJ1-2
v_gene: TRBV12-3/TRBV12-4
CDR3aa: CASSLGSGYGYTF
CDR3nt: TGTGCCAGCAGTTTGGGGTCAGGGTATGGGTACACCTTC

abundance: .
d_gene: .
j_gene: TRBJ1-1
v_gene: TRBV27
CDR3aa: CASTPEGRNTEAFF
CDR3nt: TGTGCCAGCACCCCCGAAGGTCGAAACACTGAAGCTTTCTTT

abundance: many
d_gene: TRBD1
j_gene: TRBJ2-7
v_gene: TRBV29-1
CDR3aa: CSVETGSAYEQYF
CDR3nt: TGCAGCGTAGAGACAGGGTCAGCCTACGAGCAGTACTTC